Sequencing of this TCR beta chain was carried out in a study of cytomegalovirus exposure and HLA in healthy donors. General observations from the study: The study reported that TCR beta sequences accurately predicted HLA-A and HLA-B alleles in most subjects. A further, later analysis showed that HLA-associated TCR beta chains (compared with equally common others) were more clonally expanded. As a later analysis showed, several of the most significant clusters appeared to be linked to common viral pathogens.

Use of 60 Vbeta and 13 Jbeta primers characterized the PCR. The repertoire was sequenced with immunoSEQ multiplex PCR; TCRdb's copy has only in-frame clones and lacks some. This sample has more than 100,000 clones, with 66% found just once. As for this clone: Its target is not known.

Sequenced sample: PBMCs. The sequence was obtained from a man in his late teens or twenties in good health and CMV-seronegative.

The CDR3 region has the DNA TGTGCCACCAGCAGAGGGGGCCGCAGCTCTGGAAACACCATATATTTT. Protein: CATSRGGRSSGNTIYF. The chain recombines TRBV15 with TRBJ1-3, with D possibly being TRBD1 (5 bases). Germline V CDR1 and CDR2: LNHNV, YYDKDF (reference sequence). Deletions cut 1 base from V and 0 bases from J, with 10 bases between. This CDR3 is 16 amino acids long.